What follows are 2 T cell receptor beta chains derived from one specimen sequenced in a study of blood T cell repertoires in COVID-19 (dated by TCRdb to 2018 to 2021). The protocol used for the library was the immunoSEQ multiplex PCR assay. Sourced from immuneACCESS, this table was stored by TCRdb with only in-frame sequences that have V and J called. A share of the clones is absent; for the studies checked, an unresolved V gene accounts for under half, and the remainder has no known explanation. Present in this sample are about 250,000 clones, about 80% of which were seen just once. Approximately 3.8% of the sample comes from the top ten. The source material was PBMCs or T cells enriched from blood (not recorded which). These receptors came from a woman in her thirties or forties who had been exposed to COVID-19.

The V and J genes are TRBV5-4 and TRBJ2-6, with TRBD1 identical over 7 bases. The ends lost 3 bases at V and 11 bases at J; junction bases unmatched: 5. CDR3 length: 13 amino acids. CDR1 is SGHNT, CDR2 YYREEE, per germline (reference sequence). This chain's CDR3 is CASSSNRGDVLTF. The CDR3 region has the DNA TGTGCCAGCAGCTCCAACAGGGGTGACGTCCTGACTTTC.

V gene TRBV6-2 or TRBV6-3 combines with J gene TRBJ1-6, with 7 bases aligning to TRBD1. Trimming at V came to 5 bases and at J to 5 bases, leaving 3 bases not matched to a gene. Germline CDR1 and CDR2: MNHEY and SVGEGT. There are 14 residues in the CDR3. The DNA of the CDR3 is TGTGCCAGCAGTAAGGGGACAGATAATTCACCCCTCCACTTT. It specifies CASSKGTDNSPLHF.